This record covers a single TCR beta chain. Its antigen is as yet unknown. This sample is drawn from a study of T cells and Merkel cell carcinoma outcomes. The study's findings and limits: Merkel cell carcinoma outcomes were reportedly predicted by repertoire and T-cell density.

CDR3 length equals 16 residues. CDR1 and CDR2 from the germline V gene are SGHVS and FNYEAQ. The J segment lost 2 bases and the V segment lost 5 bases, leaving 5 bases of the junction unmatched. The data were produced by immunoSEQ multiplex PCR, yet TCRdb's version contains in-frame clones alone and is incomplete. The repertoire has 6,500 to 7,500 clones, roughly 88% of them found once; the top ten carry approximately 2.8%. Input material: tumor tissue from Merkel cell carcinoma. The origin of this receptor is a human donor with Merkel cell carcinoma. This rearrangement joins TRBV7-6 to TRBJ2-5; 13 bases align to TRBD2. The CDR3 protein is CASSVSGLAGQETQYF. The CDR3 bases are TGTGCCAGCAGCGTTTCGGGACTAGCGGGGCAAGAGACCCAGTACTTC.